The text below deals with one T cell receptor (beta chain). This specimen comes from a study of blood T cell repertoires in COVID-19. Across the study: Nucleic acid was either cDNA or gDNA, and it came from T cells, B-cell-depleted T cells, or PBMCs.

From germline, CDR1 is MNHEY and CDR2 SVGAGI. J gave up 12 bases and V 5 bases, and 12 bases lay outside the gene matches. This CDR3 has 14 amino acids. Sequencing used immunoSEQ multiplex PCR; TCRdb keeps in-frame clones, though not all of them. The sample has approximately 250,000 clones, approximately 88% seen once; the top ten hold more than 1%. Membership in each cohort depended on participant-reported clinical history. Sequenced: PBMCs or T cells enriched from blood (not recorded which). The clonotype was recovered from a woman aged 40 to 49 with acute COVID-19. The chain has TRBV6-5 and TRBJ1-4; 7 nucleotides align to TRBD1. The CDR3 DNA reads TGTGCCAGCAGTCCCCGGGACAGCCTTGTGGAACTGTTTTTT. Translating gives CASSPRDSLVELFF.